The 29 T cell receptor beta chains below all came from one sample that was sequenced in a study of cytomegalovirus exposure and HLA in healthy donors. The PCR employed 60 Vbeta primers together with 13 Jbeta primers. The protocol was immunoSEQ multiplex PCR, while the TCRdb copy is restricted to in-frame clones and leaves out a portion. The table includes some 220,000 clones, about 77% detected once. The sequenced sample consisted of PBMCs. These receptors all stem from a boy under 18 in good health and CMV-seronegative.

The chain links TRBV19 to TRBJ1-4; maybe TRBD1 (5 bases). Germline CDR1 is LNHDA and CDR2 is SQIVND (reference sequence). The ends were cut back, 4 bases at V and 6 bases at J, with 12 bases in the middle. The CDR3 contains 14 residues. The CDR3 DNA reads TGTGCCAGTAGTAAAGGCAGGGAAGATGAAAAACTGTTTTTT. This encodes CASSKGREDEKLFF.

The rearrangement uses TRBV4-1 and TRBJ2-7; D call uncertain. The CDR3 length is 16 residues. Germline-derived CDR1 and CDR2 are MGHRA and YSYEKL. The ends were cut back, 4 bases at V and 3 bases at J, with 19 bases in the middle. The CDR3 DNA sequence: TGCGCCAGCAGCCCCCTGCCTTCGCGGAGAGGCTACGAGCAGTACTTC. This encodes CASSPLPSRRGYEQYF.

The rearrangement joins TRBV9 to TRBJ1-5; no reliable D call. The CDR3 extends over 15 amino acids. The V gene lost 0 bases and the J gene lost 8 bases, with 15 bases spanning the gap. Germline V CDR1 and CDR2: SGDLS, YYNGEE. CDR3 in amino acids: CASSVAPWADEPQHF. For the CDR3, the DNA is TGTGCCAGCAGCGTAGCCCCATGGGCAGATGAGCCCCAGCATTTT.

The chain uses TRBV30 and TRBJ1-3; D perhaps matches TRBD1 (5 bases). The V end lost 4 bases, the J end lost 0 bases, and 10 bases lay between the germline ends. Germline V CDR1 and CDR2: GTSNPN, SVGIG (reference sequence). The CDR3 has 14 residues. The CDR3: CAWNVRGSGNTIYF. In DNA form, the CDR3 reads TGTGCCTGGAATGTTAGGGGCTCTGGAAACACCATATATTTT.

The CDR3 region has the DNA TGTGCCAGCAGCTCAATCGACACGGCGAACACTGAAGCTTTCTTT. Protein: CASSSIDTANTEAFF. This chain joins TRBV5-4 and TRBJ1-1; D uncertain. Germline V CDR1 and CDR2: SGHNT, YYREEE (reference sequence). V lost 3 bases and J lost 1, with 13 bases in between. The CDR3 loop spans 15 amino acids.

The V and J genes are TRBV5-5 and TRBJ1-3; D not resolved. With 1 base removed from V and 2 bases from J, the gap between germline ends came to 19 bases. This CDR3 comprises 18 residues. The germline V gene has CDR1 SGHKS and CDR2 YYEKEE (reference sequence). CDR3 residues: CASSLSELGREAGNTIYF. The CDR3 DNA reads as TGTGCCAGCAGCTTGAGTGAGTTGGGTCGGGAAGCTGGAAACACCATATATTTT.

The V and J genes are TRBV23-1 and TRBJ2-1, with D unresolved. Being an ORF, TRBV23-1 has a function that is uncertain. V lost 1 base and J lost 2, with 12 bases in between. This CDR3 comprises 16 residues. CDR3 amino acids: CASSQCRDWAYNEQFF. DNA of the CDR3: TGCGCCAGCAGTCAATGTAGAGACTGGGCCTACAATGAGCAGTTCTTC.

The chain has TRBV7-9 and TRBJ1-1; D might be TRBD1 (5 bases). Trimming shortened V by 4 bases and J by 5 bases, and 17 bases separated the two germline ends. CDR3 length equals 15 residues. In germline, CDR1 is SEHNR, CDR2 FQNEAQ (reference sequence). In DNA form, the CDR3 reads TGTGCCAGCAGCTCCCTGGGGGGGGGACGGACTGAAGCTTTCTTT. Translating it yields CASSSLGGGRTEAFF.

About this clone: Other DNA sequences in this sample translate to the same CDR3. The rearrangement links TRBV9 to TRBJ1-1, with a weak D call TRBD1 (6 bases). From germline, CDR1 is SGDLS and CDR2 YYNGEE. This CDR3 contains 14 residues. The V gene lost 0 bases and the J gene lost 5 bases, with 11 bases spanning the gap. The CDR3 DNA follows: TGTGCCAGCAGCGTAGGGAGGGGGGGTACTGAAGCTTTCTTT. Translating it yields CASSVGRGGTEAFF.

The V gene is TRBV7-6, the J gene TRBJ2-3; D gene ambiguous. The CDR3 consists of 14 residues. V lost 4 bases to trimming and J lost 2 bases, with 10 bases between them. CDR1 is SGHVS, CDR2 FNYEAQ, per germline. CDR3 nucleotides: TGTGCCAGCAGCTCTACTCCTACCACAGATACGCAGTATTTT. This codes for CASSSTPTTDTQYF.

The CDR3 nucleotides read TGTGCCAGTAGCCCCCGGACAGGGGAAGGCTATGGCTACACCTTC. It encodes CASSPRTGEGYGYTF. This chain joins TRBV19 and TRBJ1-2; 9 bases match TRBD1. Per germline, CDR1 LNHDA and CDR2 SQIVND (reference sequence). This CDR3 contains 15 residues. V dropped 6 bases and J dropped 4; count of bases not matched to a gene: 9.

This sequence joins TRBV13 and TRBJ2-1; 8 bases are shared with TRBD2. Germline CDR1 reads PRHDT; CDR2 reads FYEKMQ (reference sequence). V shed 1 base and J 4 bases; nucleotides not matched to a gene: 6. This CDR3 contains 16 residues. The CDR3 protein is CASSLAPGGGYNEQFF. CDR3 nucleotides: TGTGCCAGCAGCTTAGCCCCGGGAGGGGGATACAATGAGCAGTTCTTC.

This clone was seen a handful of times. This chain connects TRBV11-2 to TRBJ2-1; 13 nucleotides agree with TRBD2. CDR1 is SGHAT and CDR2 is FQNNGV in the germline V gene. This CDR3 has 16 amino acids. V lost 5 bases, J lost 4 bases, and 5 bases stayed unmatched. The CDR3 region has the DNA TGTGCCAGCAGCGCGCCGGGACTAGCGGGATACAATGAGCAGTTCTTC. Residues: CASSAPGLAGYNEQFF.

The genes are TRBV6-1 and TRBJ2-7; tentatively, D is TRBD1 (7 bases). This CDR3 is built from 11 residues. Trimming took 8 bases from V and 6 from J, leaving 11 bases between them. Germline CDR1 is MNHNS and CDR2 is SASEGT. CDR3: CASGGTVEQYF. In DNA form, the CDR3 reads TGTGCCAGCGGGGGGACAGTCGAGCAGTACTTC.

This clone was detected a few times. The V gene is TRBV29-1, the J gene TRBJ2-2; tentatively, D is TRBD1 (6 bases). The V gene's germline CDR1 is SQVTM and CDR2 ANQGSEA. This CDR3 spans 12 amino acids. V shed 2 bases and J shed 6 bases, with 7 bases lying between them. The CDR3 region is CSVETGPGELFF. The CDR3 DNA sequence: TGCAGCGTTGAAACAGGGCCCGGGGAGCTGTTTTTT.

The chain has TRBV29-1 and TRBJ2-6; D is ambiguous. This CDR3 is built from 14 residues. The germline V gene encodes CDR1 SQVTM and CDR2 ANQGSEA. V gave up 7 bases and J gave up 4 bases, with 14 bases separating them. CDR3 sequence: CSGVVRSGANVLTF. The CDR3 DNA reads TGCAGCGGAGTAGTGCGCTCGGGGGCCAACGTCCTGACTTTC. Combining the CDR3 with reference TRBV29-1 and TRBJ2-6 gives the whole variable domain SAVISQKPSRDICQRGTSLTIQCQVDSQVTMMFWYRQQPGQSLTLIATANQGSEATYESGFVIDKFPISRPNLTFSTLTVSNMSPEDSSIYLCSGVVRSGANVLTFGAGSRLTVL.

CDR3 DNA: TGTGCCAGCAGCTTAGATAGCGGGGGTTTAGATACGCAGTATTTT. This gives the protein CASSLDSGGLDTQYF. The chain is built from TRBV5-4 and TRBJ2-3, with 9 bases aligning to TRBD2. V shed 2 bases and J 5 bases; nucleotides not matched to a gene: 6. Germline V gene lookup returns CDR1 SGHNT and CDR2 YYREEE (reference sequence). The CDR3 spans 15 residues.

V usage is TRBV4-1 and J usage is TRBJ2-5, with TRBD2 identical over 10 bases. CDR1 MGHRA and CDR2 YSYEKL come from the germline V gene. Trimming cost V 6 bases and J 3 bases; bases outside gene matches: 1. There are 13 residues in the CDR3. CDR3: CASRLAGEETQYF. The CDR3 nucleotides are TGCGCCAGCAGGCTAGCGGGGGAAGAGACCCAGTACTTC.

In nucleotides, the CDR3 is TGCGCCAGCAGCTCCGACAGGTCCTCTGGAAACACCATATATTTT. It is translated as CASSSDRSSGNTIYF. This chain joins TRBV5-1 and TRBJ1-3; D is perhaps TRBD1 (6 bases). Germline V gives CDR1 SGHRS, CDR2 YFSETQ. There are 15 residues in the CDR3. The V gene lost 3 bases and the J gene lost 0 bases, with 10 bases spanning the gap.

V is TRBV19 and J is TRBJ2-1; D remains unclear. V was clipped by 3 bases and J by 0 bases, with 12 bases between them. The germline gives CDR1 LNHDA, CDR2 SQIVND (reference sequence). This CDR3 is 16 amino acids long. The CDR3 loop is CASSIPAGYSYNEQFF. The CDR3, as DNA: TGTGCCAGTAGTATCCCCGCAGGTTACTCCTACAATGAGCAGTTCTTC. The full variable domain, rest sourced from reference TRBV19 and TRBJ2-1, is DGGITQSPKYLFRKEGQNVTLSCEQNLNHDAMYWYRQDPGQGLRLIYYSQIVNDFQKGDIAEGYSVSREKKESFPLTVTSAQKNPTAFYLCASSIPAGYSYNEQFFGPGTRLTVL.

The genes are TRBV4-2 and TRBJ2-5; 13 positions agree with TRBD2. Germline V gives CDR1 LGHNA, CDR2 YNFKEQ. With V trimmed by 1 base and J by 3 bases, 5 bases remained unmatched. This CDR3 is 17 amino acids long. The CDR3 nucleotides are TGTGCCAGCAGCCAAGCTCAACTAGCGGGAGGGGAAGAGACCCAGTACTTC. Residues: CASSQAQLAGGEETQYF.

The chain recombines TRBV5-1 with TRBJ2-1; 10 bases are a match to TRBD2. The CDR3 extends over 16 amino acids. Germline lookup yields CDR1 SGHRS and CDR2 YFSETQ. V gave up 5 bases and J gave up 5 bases; unmatched junction bases: 10. The CDR3 DNA reads TGCGCCAGCAGTTTGAGACTAGCGGGTAGACACAATGAGCAGTTCTTC. Translating gives CASSLRLAGRHNEQFF.

V and J are TRBV9 and TRBJ2-3; a possible D gene is TRBD2 (6 bases). Germline V lookup: CDR1 SGDLS, CDR2 YYNGEE. This CDR3 spans 15 amino acids. Trimming cost V 0 bases and J 6 bases, with 14 bases left between them. The CDR3 DNA follows: TGTGCCAGCAGCGTAGCTTCGGGAGTAGGGGATACGCAGTATTTT. The encoded protein is CASSVASGVGDTQYF.

This chain joins TRBV5-8 and TRBJ1-2; no definite D call. Per germline, CDR1 SGHTS and CDR2 YDEGEE. V dropped 0 bases and J dropped 12 bases, with 6 bases sitting between them. This CDR3 comprises 10 residues. The CDR3 sequence: CASSLGRDTF. As DNA, the CDR3 is TGTGCCAGCAGCTTGGGCCGGGACACCTTC.

Written as DNA, the CDR3 is TGTGCCAGCAGTCGGACCCTAGGGGACTATGGCTACACCTTC. Residues: CASSRTLGDYGYTF. V usage is TRBV6-5 and J usage is TRBJ1-2, with TRBD1 as a possible D gene (5 bases). Trimming removed 5 bases from V and 3 bases from J, with 13 bases in between. CDR1 is MNHEY and CDR2 is SVGAGI in the germline V gene. CDR3 length: 14 residues.

The chain combines TRBV11-2 with TRBJ1-3; D unclear. V was trimmed by 5 bases and J by 0 bases, leaving 11 bases between them. The CDR3 spans 15 residues. Germline V gene lookup returns CDR1 SGHAT and CDR2 FQNNGV. Here the CDR3 reads CASSPRLGSGNTIYF. CDR3 coding DNA: TGTGCCAGCAGCCCTCGACTGGGCTCTGGAAACACCATATATTTT.

The chain joins TRBV7-8 to TRBJ2-2; possible D gene TRBD2, 5 bases. V gave up 6 bases and J gave up 3 bases, with 8 bases separating them. Per germline, CDR1 SGHVS and CDR2 FQNEAQ. This CDR3 has 13 amino acids. CDR3 region: CASRTGDTGELFF. The CDR3 bases are TGTGCCAGCAGGACCGGGGACACCGGGGAGCTGTTTTTT.

The rearrangement uses TRBV15 and TRBJ2-1, with D possibly being TRBD1 (5 bases). Germline V gene data show CDR1 as LNHNV and CDR2 as YYDKDF (reference sequence). The CDR3 has 16 residues. V was cut by 0 bases and J by 3 bases, with 12 bases left in between. CDR3 in DNA: TGTGCCACCAGCAGAGATTATGGGGCAGTCTACAATGAGCAGTTCTTC. This codes for CATSRDYGAVYNEQFF.

The V gene is TRBV29-1, the J gene TRBJ2-7; the match to TRBD1 covers 8 bases. Germline loops: CDR1 SQVTM, CDR2 ANQGSEA. V dropped 6 bases and J dropped 4; count of bases not matched to a gene: 11. The CDR3 is made up of 14 amino acids. The CDR3 loop is CSVMGQEGVYEQYF. CDR3 DNA sequence: TGCAGCGTGATGGGACAGGAGGGGGTATACGAGCAGTACTTC.